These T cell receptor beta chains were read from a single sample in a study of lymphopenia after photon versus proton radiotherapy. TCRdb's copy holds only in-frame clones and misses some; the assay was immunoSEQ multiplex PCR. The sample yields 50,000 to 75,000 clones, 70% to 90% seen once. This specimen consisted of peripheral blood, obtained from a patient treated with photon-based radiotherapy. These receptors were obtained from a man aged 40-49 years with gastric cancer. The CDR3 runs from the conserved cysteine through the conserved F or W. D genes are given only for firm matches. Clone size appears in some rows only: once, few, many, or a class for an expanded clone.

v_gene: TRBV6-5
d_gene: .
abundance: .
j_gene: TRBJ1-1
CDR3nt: TGTGCCAGCAGTGAGGCTGGGTGGACTGAAGCTTTCTTT
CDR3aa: CASSEAGWTEAFF

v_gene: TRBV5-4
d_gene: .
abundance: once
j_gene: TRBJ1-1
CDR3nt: TGTGCCAGCAGCTTGTCGCTGGGAGACACTGAAGCTTTCTTT
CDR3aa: CASSLSLGDTEAFF

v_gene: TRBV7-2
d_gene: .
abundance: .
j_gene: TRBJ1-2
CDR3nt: TGTGCCAGCAGCCCTACAGGTTTCTATGGCTACACCTTC
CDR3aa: CASSPTGFYGYTF

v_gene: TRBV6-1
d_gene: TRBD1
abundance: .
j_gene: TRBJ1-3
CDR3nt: TGTGCCAGCAGACGAGGACAGGCCTCTGGAAACACCATATATTTT
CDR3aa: CASRRGQASGNTIYF

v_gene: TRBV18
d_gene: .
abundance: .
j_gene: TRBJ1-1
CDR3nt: TGTGCCAGCTCACCTTCGGGAGTTATGAACACTGAAGCTTTCTTT
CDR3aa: CASSPSGVMNTEAFF

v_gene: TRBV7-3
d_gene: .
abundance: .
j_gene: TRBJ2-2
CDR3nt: TGTGCCAGCAGCTTACTTGCGGTTGCCGGGGAGCTGTTTTTT
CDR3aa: CASSLLAVAGELFF

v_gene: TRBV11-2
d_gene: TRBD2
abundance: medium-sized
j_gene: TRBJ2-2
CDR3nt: TGTGCCAGCAGCTCCGGGACTAGCGGGGGAGGCAACACCGGGGAGCTGTTTTTT
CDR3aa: CASSSGTSGGGNTGELFF

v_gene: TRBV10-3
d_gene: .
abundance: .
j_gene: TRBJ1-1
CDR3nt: TGTGCCACCAGGGCGGACAGAATGAACACTGAAGCTTTCTTT
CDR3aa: CATRADRMNTEAFF

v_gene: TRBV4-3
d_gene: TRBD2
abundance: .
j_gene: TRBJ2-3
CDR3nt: TGCGCCAGCAGCCAATCTCCCGGACTAGCGGGGGGGTTCGATACGCAGTATTTT
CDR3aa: CASSQSPGLAGGFDTQYF

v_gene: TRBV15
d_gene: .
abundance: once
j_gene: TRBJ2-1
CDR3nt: TGTGCCACCAGCAGAGACGCCATTTCGTTCGATGAGCAGTTCTTC
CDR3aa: CATSRDAISFDEQFF

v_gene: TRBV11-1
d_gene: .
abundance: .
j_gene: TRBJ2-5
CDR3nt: TGTGCCAGCAGCTTAAGCGAGGTTCAAGAGACCCAGTACTTC
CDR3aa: CASSLSEVQETQYF

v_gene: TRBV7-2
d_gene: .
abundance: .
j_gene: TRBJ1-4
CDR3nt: TGTGCCGCCGGGCCTGCAACTAATGAAAAACTGTTTTTT
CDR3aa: CAAGPATNEKLFF

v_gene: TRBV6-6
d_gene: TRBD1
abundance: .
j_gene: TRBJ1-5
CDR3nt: TGTGCCAGCCGTGGGACAGGGCTCAATCAGCCCCAGCATTTT
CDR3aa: CASRGTGLNQPQHF

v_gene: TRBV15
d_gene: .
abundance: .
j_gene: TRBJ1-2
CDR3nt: TGTGCCACCAGTCCGAAGGGGTTAACAGGGAATCGGCATGGCTACACCTTC
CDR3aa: CATSPKGLTGNRHGYTF

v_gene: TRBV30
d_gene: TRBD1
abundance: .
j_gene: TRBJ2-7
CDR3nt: TGTGCCTGGAGCGCAACAGGGGACGAGCAGTACTTC
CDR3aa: CAWSATGDEQYF

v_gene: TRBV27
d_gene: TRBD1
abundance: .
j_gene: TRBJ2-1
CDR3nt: TGTGCCAGCAGTCCCCGGACAGGGGGCATCTACAATGAGCAGTTCTTC
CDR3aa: CASSPRTGGIYNEQFF

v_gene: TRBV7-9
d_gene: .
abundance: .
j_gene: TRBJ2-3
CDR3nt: TGTGCCAGCAGCTCAGCGGTATCCACAGATACGCAGTATTTT
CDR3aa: CASSSAVSTDTQYF

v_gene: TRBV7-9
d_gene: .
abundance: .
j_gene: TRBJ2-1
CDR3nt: TGTGCCAGCAGCTTACCGAGGGATTACAATGAGCAGTTCTTC
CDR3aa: CASSLPRDYNEQFF

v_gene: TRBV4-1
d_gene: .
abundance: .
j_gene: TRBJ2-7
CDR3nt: TGCGCCAGCAGCCAAGAACTGATACGCCGGGCCCCCTACGAGCAGTACTTC
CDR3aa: CASSQELIRRAPYEQYF

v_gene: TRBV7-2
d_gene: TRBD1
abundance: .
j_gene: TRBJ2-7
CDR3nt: TGTGCCAGCAGCGGGACAGGGGTTGGGCCCGAGCAGTACTTC
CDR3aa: CASSGTGVGPEQYF

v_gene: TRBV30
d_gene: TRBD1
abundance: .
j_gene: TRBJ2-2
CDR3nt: TGTGCCTGGAGTGTACTGGGGACAGGGGTTCCCGGGGAGCTGTTTTTT
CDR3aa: CAWSVLGTGVPGELFF

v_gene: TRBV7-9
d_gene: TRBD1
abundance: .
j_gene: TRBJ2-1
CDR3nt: TGTGCCAGCAGAAGAACAGGGGGCGATGAGCAGTTCTTC
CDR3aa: CASRRTGGDEQFF

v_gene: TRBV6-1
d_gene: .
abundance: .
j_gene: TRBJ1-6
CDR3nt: TGTGCCAGCAGTGAAGCGCCAGGGTTTCCCCTCCACTTT
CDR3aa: CASSEAPGFPLHF

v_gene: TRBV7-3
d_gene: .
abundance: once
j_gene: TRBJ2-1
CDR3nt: TGTGCCAGCAGCTTAAGCCCGGGGGCTACAATGAGGGAGCAGTTCTTC
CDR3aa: CASSLSPGATMREQFF

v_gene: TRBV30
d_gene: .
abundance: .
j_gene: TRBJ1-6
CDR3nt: TGTGCCTGGAGTGAGGCGGGGAATTCACCCCTCCACTTT
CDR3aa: CAWSEAGNSPLHF

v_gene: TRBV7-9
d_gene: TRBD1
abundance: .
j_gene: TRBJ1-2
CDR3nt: TGTGCCAGCAGCATACCGACAGGGGGCTTTGGTGTCTATGGCTACACCTTC
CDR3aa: CASSIPTGGFGVYGYTF

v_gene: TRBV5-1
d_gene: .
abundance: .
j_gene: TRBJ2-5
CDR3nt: TGCGCCAGCAGCCAGACCGGGAGCCAAGGGGAGACCCAGTACTTC
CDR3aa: CASSQTGSQGETQYF

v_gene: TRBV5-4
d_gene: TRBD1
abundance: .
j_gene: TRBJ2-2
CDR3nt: TGTGCCAGCAGTTACGGGACAGTTACGACCGGGGAGCTGTTTTTT
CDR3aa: CASSYGTVTTGELFF

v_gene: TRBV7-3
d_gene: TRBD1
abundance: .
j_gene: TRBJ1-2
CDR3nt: TGTGCCAGCAGCTCAGGGGGCACCTCCCCCGGGGGCTACACCTTC
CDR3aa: CASSSGGTSPGGYTF

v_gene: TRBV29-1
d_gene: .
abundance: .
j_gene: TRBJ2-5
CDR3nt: TGCAGCGTTGTACAAGAGACCCAGTACTTC
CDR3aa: CSVVQETQYF

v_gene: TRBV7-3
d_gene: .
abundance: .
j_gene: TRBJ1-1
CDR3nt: TGTGCCAGCAGCTCGGACCGGGGGACTGAAGCTTTCTTT
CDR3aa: CASSSDRGTEAFF

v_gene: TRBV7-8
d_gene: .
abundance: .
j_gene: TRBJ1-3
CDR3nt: TGTGCCAGCAGCTTAGAGGGGTTAAGCACCATATATTTT
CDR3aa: CASSLEGLSTIYF

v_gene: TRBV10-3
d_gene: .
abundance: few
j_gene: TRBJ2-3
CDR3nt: TGTGCCATCAGTGAGTACGGAAGACAGGAGGTGACTACGCAGTATTTT
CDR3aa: CAISEYGRQEVTTQYF

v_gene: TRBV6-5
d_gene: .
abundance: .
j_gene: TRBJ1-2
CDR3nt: TGTGCCAGCAGTTACTTGGACAGAAACTATGGCTACACCTTC
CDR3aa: CASSYLDRNYGYTF

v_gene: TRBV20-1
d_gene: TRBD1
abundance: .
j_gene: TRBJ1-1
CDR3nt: TGCAGTGCCCGGACAGGGACTGAAGCTTTCTTT
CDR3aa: CSARTGTEAFF

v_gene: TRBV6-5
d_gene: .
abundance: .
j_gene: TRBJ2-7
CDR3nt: TGTGCCAGCAGTTACTCGAACGACGAGCAGTACTTC
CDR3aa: CASSYSNDEQYF

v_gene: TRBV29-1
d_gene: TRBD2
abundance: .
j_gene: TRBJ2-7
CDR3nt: TGCAGCGTCCGCGTCGGACTAGCTGCAGAGCAGTACTTC
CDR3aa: CSVRVGLAAEQYF

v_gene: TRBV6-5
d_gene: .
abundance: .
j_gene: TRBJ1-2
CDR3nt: TGTGCCAGCAGTGGGAGCTATGGCTACACCTTC
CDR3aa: CASSGSYGYTF

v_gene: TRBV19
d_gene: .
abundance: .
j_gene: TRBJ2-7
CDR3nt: TGTGCCAGTGGGGATTGGGGGGTCGGCCGGCACGAGCAGTACTTC
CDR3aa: CASGDWGVGRHEQYF

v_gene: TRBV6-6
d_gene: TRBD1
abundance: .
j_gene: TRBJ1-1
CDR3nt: TGTGCCAGCAGTTACTCACAGGGGACCGAAGCTTTCTTT
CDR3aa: CASSYSQGTEAFF

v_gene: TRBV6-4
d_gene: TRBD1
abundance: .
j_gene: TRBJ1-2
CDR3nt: TGTGCCAGCGGCAGGACAGGGGCGGATGGCTACACCTTC
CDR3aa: CASGRTGADGYTF

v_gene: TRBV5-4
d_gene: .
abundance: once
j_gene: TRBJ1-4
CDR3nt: TGTGCCAGCAGCCCGGGACGAGGGAATGAAAAACTGTTTTTT
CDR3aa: CASSPGRGNEKLFF

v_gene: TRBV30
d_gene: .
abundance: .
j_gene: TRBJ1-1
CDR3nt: TGTGCCTGGAGTGAACAGGATCTGGTCAGAGCTTTCTTT
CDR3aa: CAWSEQDLVRAFF

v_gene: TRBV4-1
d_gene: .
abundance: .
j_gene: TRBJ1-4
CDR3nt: TGCGCCAGCAGCCAAGGGCCGACGGTGAATGAAAAACTGTTTTTT
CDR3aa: CASSQGPTVNEKLFF

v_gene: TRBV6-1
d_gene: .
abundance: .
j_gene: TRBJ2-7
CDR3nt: TGTGCCAGCAGTGAAGAGGTGGCTAGGGGCTACGAGCAGTACTTC
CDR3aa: CASSEEVARGYEQYF

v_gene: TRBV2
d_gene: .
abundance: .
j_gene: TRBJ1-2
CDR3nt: TGTGCCAGCAGTGAAGGAAGGGTACATGGCTACACCTTC
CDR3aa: CASSEGRVHGYTF